A single sample gave rise to the 21 T cell receptor beta chains below, sequenced in a study of T cell changes during pregnancy in multiple sclerosis. Repertoires were generated with immunoSEQ multiplex PCR, while TCRdb's copy carries only in-frame clones and drops some. The table records fewer than 70,000 clones, 85% to 90% of them present only once. Sequencing was done on a sample of peripheral blood from another person, used as feeder cells. The receptor set was obtained from a human donor whose cells served as feeder cells for cultures in a pregnancy study.

This chain connects TRBV10-1 to TRBJ2-7, with a weak D call TRBD2 (6 bases). Germline-derived CDR1 and CDR2 are WNHNN and SYGVQD (reference sequence). This CDR3 spans 15 amino acids. Trimming left V 0 bases short and J 3 bases short, with 12 bases between. The CDR3 reads CASSESETRGYEQYF. CDR3 DNA sequence: TGCGCCAGCAGTGAGTCGGAGACTAGAGGCTACGAGCAGTACTTC.

This clone has more than one count but fewer than ten. This chain connects TRBV7-3 to TRBJ1-2; D call uncertain. CDR1 and CDR2 from the germline V gene are SGHTA and FQGTGA. The V end was cut by 4 bases, the J end by 4 bases, with 13 bases between. CDR3 length: 14 residues. CDR3 DNA sequence: TGTGCCAGCAGCTCCTGGGGAAAGAGCTATGGCTACACCTTC. The encoded protein is CASSSWGKSYGYTF.

V usage is TRBV6-6 and J usage is TRBJ2-3; D unclear. CDR1 is MNHNY and CDR2 is SVGAGI in the germline V gene (reference sequence). V was cut by 2 bases and J by 1 base, with 7 bases left in between. The CDR3 has 14 residues. CDR3: CASSYPERTDTQYF. The CDR3 DNA is TGTGCCAGCAGTTACCCCGAGCGCACAGATACGCAGTATTTT.

The V and J genes are TRBV10-1 and TRBJ2-2; perhaps TRBD1 as D (7 bases). There are 15 residues in the CDR3. V lost 3 bases to trimming and J lost 6 bases, with 14 bases between them. Per germline, CDR1 WNHNN and CDR2 SYGVQD (reference sequence). The CDR3 protein is CASSDSEGAAGELFF. The CDR3 nucleotides read TGCGCCAGCAGTGATTCGGAGGGGGCGGCCGGGGAGCTGTTTTTT.

This chain uses TRBV27 with TRBJ2-7, with D perhaps TRBD1 (5 bases). V lost 5 bases to trimming and J lost 1 base, with 12 bases between them. The CDR3 has 14 amino acids. Germline loops: CDR1 MNHEY, CDR2 SMNVEV (reference sequence). The CDR3 protein is CASSPKTDSYEQYF. DNA of the CDR3: TGTGCCAGCAGTCCGAAGACAGATTCCTACGAGCAGTACTTC.

The chain couples TRBV5-6 to TRBJ1-2; D gene ambiguous. V lost 4 bases, J lost 8 bases, and 18 bases lay in between. Looked up from germline, CDR1 is SGHDT and CDR2 is YYEEEE. The CDR3 is made up of 14 amino acids. The CDR3 DNA reads as TGTGCCAGCAGCAAGACCGGGATTCTAGGCGGCTACACCTTC. Translated: CASSKTGILGGYTF. The full variable domain, rest sourced from reference TRBV5-6 and TRBJ1-2, is DAGVTQSPTHLIKTRGQQVTLRCSPKSGHDTVSWYQQALGQGPQFIFQYYEEEERQRGNFPDRFSGHQFPNYSSELNVNALLLGDSALYLCASSKTGILGGYTFGSGTRLTVV.

The chain links TRBV15 to TRBJ2-1; D possibly matches TRBD1 or TRBD2 (5 bases each). The CDR3 spans 16 residues. Between the trimmed V and J ends, which lost 1 base and 8 bases, there was a span of 18 bases. Germline assignment: CDR1 LNHNV and CDR2 YYDKDF (reference sequence). The CDR3 protein is CATSRATVGEIYEQFF. The CDR3 DNA is TGTGCCACCAGCAGAGCAACAGTGGGGGAGATTTATGAGCAGTTCTTC.

The chain couples TRBV7-3 to TRBJ2-7; TRBD2 matches at 9 bases. There are 16 residues in the CDR3. Trimming removed 5 bases from V and 4 bases from J; junction bases left unmatched: 12. Looked up from germline, CDR1 is SGHTA and CDR2 is FQGTGA. CDR3 nucleotide sequence: TGTGCCAGCAGCCCAAATGGGGCTAGCGGGGTTTACGAGCAGTACTTC. Translation gives CASSPNGASGVYEQYF.

The chain recombines TRBV11-2 with TRBJ1-2; tentative D call: TRBD1 (6 bases). Trimming cost V 0 bases and J 4 bases, with 12 bases left between them. From germline, CDR1 is SGHAT and CDR2 FQNNGV. The CDR3 has 15 amino acids. CDR3 sequence reads: CASSLDRTDFYGYTF. The DNA for the CDR3 is TGTGCCAGCAGCTTAGATAGGACAGACTTCTATGGCTACACCTTC.

The chain employs TRBV5-5 and TRBJ2-1; 9 bases are a match to TRBD2. Germline V gene data show CDR1 as SGHKS and CDR2 as YYEKEE (reference sequence). V dropped 0 bases and J dropped 12; count of bases not matched to a gene: 13. This CDR3 is built from 16 residues. CDR3 sequence: CASSLAGILAGLGQFF. The CDR3 DNA follows: TGTGCCAGCAGCTTGGCCGGTATTCTAGCGGGGCTAGGGCAGTTCTTC. Variable domain in full (rest from reference TRBV5-5 and TRBJ2-1): DAGVTQSPTHLIKTRGQQVTLRCSPISGHKSVSWYQQVLGQGPQFIFQYYEKEERGRGNFPDRFSARQFPNYSSELNVNALLLGDSALYLCASSLAGILAGLGQFFGPGTRLTVL.

The chain joins TRBV6-5 to TRBJ1-1; a weak D match, TRBD1 (5 bases). The CDR3 runs to 15 residues. Germline lookup yields CDR1 MNHEY and CDR2 SVGAGI. Trimming pared 0 bases from V and 3 bases from J, leaving 11 bases between. Here the CDR3 DNA reads TGTGCCAGCAGTTACTCGAGGTCGGGGGACACTGAAGCTTTCTTT. It translates to CASSYSRSGDTEAFF.

This chain connects TRBV29-1 to TRBJ2-1; 9 nucleotides line up with TRBD1. V was clipped by 1 base and J by 5 bases; unmatched bases: 6. Germline CDR1 is SQVTM and CDR2 is ANQGSEA. The CDR3 extends over 15 amino acids. The CDR3 DNA reads as TGCAGCGTTGAAGGGAGCCGGGACAGGGACAATGAGCAGTTCTTC. Its translation: CSVEGSRDRDNEQFF.

This clone has only one observation. This rearrangement joins TRBV4-3 to TRBJ2-7, with 10 bases that match TRBD2. J gave up 6 bases and V 2 bases, and 13 bases lay outside the gene matches. CDR3 length: 17 amino acids. Germline CDR1 and CDR2: LGHNA and YSLEER. The CDR3 nucleotides read TGCGCCAGCAGCCAATCCTTCAGCGGGGGGGCTACGGTCGAGCAGTACTTC. Amino acids: CASSQSFSGGATVEQYF.

The rearrangement links TRBV4-3 to TRBJ2-1; 10 bases agree with TRBD2. This CDR3 is built from 15 residues. Germline CDR1 and CDR2: LGHNA and YSLEER. V was clipped by 3 bases and J by 7 bases; unmatched bases: 6. The CDR3 nucleotides read TGCGCCAGCAGCCAGCCTAGCGGGGGACAGAATGAGCAGTTCTTC. Translation: CASSQPSGGQNEQFF.

J is TRBJ2-7 and V is TRBV2, with 8 bases fitting TRBD1. Germline CDR1 and CDR2: SNHLY and FYNNEI. The CDR3 totals 13 residues. The ends lost 6 bases at V and 0 bases at J; junction bases unmatched: 1. This CDR3 is CASRGQASYEQYF. The CDR3 nucleotides read TGTGCCAGCAGGGGACAGGCCTCCTACGAGCAGTACTTC.

This chain links TRBV5-6 with TRBJ2-2; D call uncertain. Germline-derived CDR1 and CDR2 are SGHDT and YYEEEE. V was shortened by 1 base and J by 3 bases, with 4 bases between the two germline ends. The CDR3 length is 13 residues. CDR3: CASSLSDTGELFF. DNA of the CDR3: TGTGCCAGCAGCTTGTCAGACACCGGGGAGCTGTTTTTT.

The gene calls are TRBV27 and TRBJ2-4; 8 nucleotides line up with TRBD2. The V gene end was trimmed by 5 bases and the J gene end by 1 base; junction bases not matched to a gene: 4. The CDR3 consists of 15 residues. Germline CDR1 and CDR2: MNHEY and SMNVEV (reference sequence). The CDR3, as DNA: TGTGCCAGCAGTACCCGGGGGGGGGCCAAAAACATTCAGTACTTC. Translated: CASSTRGGAKNIQYF.

The genes are TRBV5-1 and TRBJ1-5, with D maybe TRBD1 (5 bases). The CDR3 totals 15 residues. V shed 0 bases and J shed 4 bases, with 11 bases lying between them. Germline V CDR1 and CDR2: SGHRS, YFSETQ. The CDR3 spells CASSLEGIRNQPQHF. The CDR3 DNA reads as TGCGCCAGCAGCTTGGAGGGGATACGAAATCAGCCCCAGCATTTT.

The genes are TRBV6-6 and TRBJ1-5, with D unclear. The CDR3 totals 16 residues. Germline V gene lookup returns CDR1 MNHNY and CDR2 SVGAGI (reference sequence). V lost 5 bases and J 0 bases, leaving 14 bases between the germline ends. The CDR3 loop reads CASSLTSGGSNQPQHF. The CDR3 DNA sequence: TGTGCCAGCAGTCTCACATCAGGTGGTAGCAATCAGCCCCAGCATTTT.

CDR3 loop: CASSGNRGGAGNQPQHF. The CDR3 DNA reads TGTGCCAGCAGTGGGAACAGGGGTGGGGCGGGCAATCAGCCCCAGCATTTT. This chain joins TRBV2 and TRBJ1-5; TRBD1 agrees at 7 bases. CDR1 is SNHLY, CDR2 FYNNEI, per germline. Trimming at V came to 4 bases and at J to 2 bases, leaving 11 bases not matched to a gene. This CDR3 region has 17 residues. Supplemented by reference TRBV2 and TRBJ1-5, the full variable domain reads EPEVTQTPSHQVTQMGQEVILRCVPISNHLYFYWYRQILGQKVEFLVSFYNNEISEKSEIFDDQFSVERPDGSNFTLKIRSTKLEDSAMYFCASSGNRGGAGNQPQHFGDGTRLSIL.

The genes are TRBV14 and TRBJ2-3; D possibly corresponds to TRBD2 (5 bases). Germline V lookup: CDR1 SGHDN, CDR2 FVKESK. This CDR3 has 16 amino acids. Trimming left V 4 bases short and J 0 bases short, with 14 bases between. The CDR3 region is CASSPSGLLSTDTQYF. CDR3 coding DNA: TGTGCCAGCAGCCCCTCGGGATTGCTTAGCACAGATACGCAGTATTTT. The full variable domain, its missing parts supplied by reference TRBV14 and TRBJ2-3, is EAGVTQFPSHSVIEKGQTVTLRCDPISGHDNLYWYRRVMGKEIKFLLHFVKESKQDESGMPNNRFLAERTGGTYSTLKVQPAELEDSGVYFCASSPSGLLSTDTQYFGPGTRLTVL.